What follows are 19 T cell receptor beta chains derived from one specimen sequenced in a study of T-cell memory formation after mild COVID-19. TCRdb fed the 5' RACE reads into MiXCR, producing one record per CDR3 protein. The repertoire has more than 250,000 distinct CDR3 sequences, about 17% of them found once; the top ten carry about a fifth. The specimen sequenced was PBMCs or a T cell subset sorted from them (not recorded which). These receptors were obtained from a man younger than 30 who had mild COVID-19 (a few samples of this study predate the infection). Cell type and time point are not known.

This clonotype turned up a few times. The genes are TRBV5-1 and TRBJ2-1, with 7 bases fitting TRBD2. There are 16 residues in the CDR3. Germline lookup yields CDR1 SGHRS and CDR2 YFSETQ. V lost 1 base to trimming and J lost 1 base; unmatched junction nucleotides: 5. This chain's CDR3 is CASSLPPGGSYNEQFF. The DNA of the CDR3 is TGCGCCAGCAGCTTGCCGCCGGGGGGTTCCTACAATGAGCAGTTCTTC.

The table lists this clonotype with a few counts. This sequence joins TRBV28 and TRBJ1-2, with D possibly matching TRBD1 (6 bases). CDR3 length: 19 amino acids. In germline, CDR1 is MDHEN, CDR2 SYDVKM. Trimming took off 3 bases at V and 3 bases at J, with 26 bases between the two ends. Here the CDR3 reads CASSLSRGANSMPDYGYTF. CDR3 DNA sequence: TGTGCCAGCAGTTTGAGTCGGGGGGCGAATTCGATGCCGGACTATGGCTACACCTTC.

V gene TRBV5-6 combines with J gene TRBJ2-2; tentatively, D is TRBD1 (5 bases). CDR3 length equals 15 residues. Trimming removed 4 bases at V and 0 bases at J, with 10 bases between. CDR1 and CDR2 from the germline V gene are SGHDT and YYEEEE. The DNA for the CDR3 is TGTGCCAGCAGCCTCCGACAGACGAACACCGGGGAGCTGTTTTTT. Its translation is CASSLRQTNTGELFF. The variable domain in full, with the rest retrieved from reference TRBV5-6 and TRBJ2-2, is DAGVTQSPTHLIKTRGQQVTLRCSPKSGHDTVSWYQQALGQGPQFIFQYYEEEERQRGNFPDRFSGHQFPNYSSELNVNALLLGDSALYLCASSLRQTNTGELFFGEGSRLTVL.

This sequence joins TRBV7-2 and TRBJ2-3; D is undetermined. Trimming removed 5 bases at V and 2 bases at J, with 26 bases between. Germline CDR1 is SGHTA and CDR2 is FQGNSA. This CDR3 contains 19 residues. CDR3: CASSPLRSSTPGHTDTQYF. The CDR3 DNA is TGTGCCAGCAGCCCTCTTCGATCTAGTACCCCGGGCCACACAGATACGCAGTATTTT.

This clonotype has a handful of counts. V is TRBV7-2 and J is TRBJ2-1; tentative D call: TRBD2 (5 bases). V lost 1 base and J 0 bases, leaving 13 bases between the germline ends. The CDR3 runs 17 residues. Germline CDR1 and CDR2: SGHTA and FQGNSA. In DNA, the CDR3 is TGTGCCAGCAGCTTAGGAGGTGGACTCCGCTCCTACAATGAGCAGTTCTTC. Its translation: CASSLGGGLRSYNEQFF.

This clonotype came up a few times. CDR3 sequence: CSARRTSQETQYF. In DNA form, the CDR3 reads TGCAGTGCTAGAAGGACTAGTCAAGAGACCCAGTACTTC. J is TRBJ2-5 and V is TRBV20-1; 7 nucleotides line up with TRBD2. The CDR3 has 13 amino acids. Germline-derived CDR1 and CDR2 are DFQATT and SNEGSKA (reference sequence). V shed 2 bases, J shed 2 bases, and the junction held 2 bases outside the gene matches.

Ten or more counts support this clonotype. The V call is TRBV11-2, the J call TRBJ1-2, with D uncertain. This CDR3 is built from 14 residues. Germline V lookup: CDR1 SGHAT, CDR2 FQNNGV. V lost 1 base to trimming and J lost 0 bases, with 6 bases between them. The CDR3 region is CASSLGLANYGYTF. In DNA, the CDR3 is TGTGCCAGCAGCTTAGGTCTGGCTAACTATGGCTACACCTTC.

The rearrangement uses TRBV4-1 and TRBJ1-5; D not certain. Per germline, CDR1 MGHRA and CDR2 YSYEKL. The germline V and J ends were trimmed by 0 bases and 6 bases, with 6 bases remaining between them. The CDR3 has 13 residues. CDR3 region: CASSQESSQPQHF. The CDR3 coding sequence is TGCGCCAGCAGCCAAGAATCGTCTCAGCCCCAGCATTTT.

This clonotype was seen a few times. The chain recombines TRBV4-2 with TRBJ1-6, with 7 bases lining up with TRBD1. Germline CDR1 LGHNA, CDR2 YNFKEQ. The CDR3 contains 16 residues. V lost 0 bases to trimming and J lost 7 bases; unmatched junction nucleotides: 6. CDR3 DNA: TGTGCCAGCAGCCAAGATCCTGACAGGGCGAATTCACCCCTCCACTTT. This codes for CASSQDPDRANSPLHF.

V and J are TRBV7-3 and TRBJ2-1; TRBD1 matches 10 bases. Germline-derived CDR1 and CDR2 are SGHTA and FQGTGA. V lost 6 bases and J lost 8; bases outside the gene matches: 4. The CDR3 runs 13 residues. DNA of the CDR3: TGTGCCAGCAGTCGACAGGGGGCGCATGAGCAGTTCTTC. This gives the protein CASSRQGAHEQFF.

The table lists this clonotype with many counts. The rearrangement joins TRBV4-2 to TRBJ2-1; the match to TRBD1 covers 9 bases. This CDR3 spans 18 amino acids. J gave up 3 bases and V 4 bases, and 13 bases lay outside the gene matches. CDR1 LGHNA and CDR2 YNFKEQ come from the germline V gene. DNA for the CDR3: TGTGCCAGCAGCCCGGAGGAGGGACCGGACAGGGGCTACAATGAGCAGTTCTTC. The encoded protein is CASSPEEGPDRGYNEQFF.

The CDR3 DNA reads as TGTGCCAGCAGATTCACTAGCGGGAGCACAGATACGCAGTATTTT. Its translation is CASRFTSGSTDTQYF. The chain uses TRBV28 and TRBJ2-3; 9 bases map to TRBD2. Germline V CDR1 and CDR2: MDHEN, SYDVKM. The CDR3 has 15 amino acids. The ends lost 6 bases at V and 0 bases at J; junction bases unmatched: 4.

This clonotype was seen ten or more times. The chain carries TRBV4-1 and TRBJ1-1; D remains ambiguous. The CDR3 loop spans 15 amino acids. V was cut by 0 bases and J by 3 bases, with 11 bases left in between. Germline lookup yields CDR1 MGHRA and CDR2 YSYEKL. CDR3 bases: TGCGCCAGCAGCCAAGATGTCGGTGGGTACACTGAAGCTTTCTTT. Its translation: CASSQDVGGYTEAFF.

The chain is built from TRBV11-2 and TRBJ1-4; TRBD1 matches at 10 bases. CDR3 length: 15 amino acids. V was pared by 3 bases and J by 8 bases, with 6 bases of the junction left unmatched. Looked up from germline, CDR1 is SGHAT and CDR2 is FQNNGV. The CDR3 DNA follows: TGTGCCAGCAGCTTTGGGGACAGGGGCGGAGAAAAACTGTTTTTT. This codes for CASSFGDRGGEKLFF.

This rearrangement joins TRBV5-1 to TRBJ2-1; TRBD1 aligns across 7 bases. The CDR3 is 13 residues long. V gave up 2 bases and J gave up 8 bases; unmatched junction bases: 4. The V gene's germline CDR1 is SGHRS and CDR2 YFSETQ. The CDR3 protein is CASSLHRGYEQFF. The CDR3 DNA is TGCGCCAGCAGCTTACACAGGGGCTATGAGCAGTTCTTC.

The chain combines TRBV7-8 with TRBJ1-1; D uncertain. The V gene's germline CDR1 is SGHVS and CDR2 FQNEAQ. CDR3 length: 12 amino acids. The V gene lost 5 bases and the J gene lost 6 bases, with 10 bases spanning the gap. The CDR3 region is CASSPIGPEAFF. CDR3 sequence (DNA): TGTGCCAGCAGCCCGATCGGGCCTGAAGCTTTCTTT.

This clonotype was recorded at least ten times. J is TRBJ2-3 and V is TRBV7-9; the D is unclear. CDR1 is SEHNR and CDR2 is FQNEAQ in the germline V gene (reference sequence). With 8 bases removed from V and 0 bases from J, the gap between germline ends came to 6 bases. CDR3 size: 12 residues. CDR3 in amino acids: CASRVSTDTQYF. DNA for the CDR3: TGTGCCAGCCGCGTTAGCACAGATACGCAGTATTTT. The entire variable domain, with the rest obtained from reference TRBV7-9 and TRBJ2-3, is as follows: DTGVSQNPRHKITKRGQNVTFRCDPISEHNRLYWYRQTLGQGPEFLTYFQNEAQLEKSRLLSDRFSAERPKGSFSTLEIQRTEQGDSAMYLCASRVSTDTQYFGPGTRLTVL.

This clonotype was seen a handful of times. V and J are TRBV5-1 and TRBJ1-4, with D tentatively TRBD1 (6 bases). The V gene's germline CDR1 is SGHRS and CDR2 YFSETQ. The germline V and J ends were trimmed by 1 base and 0 bases, with 10 bases remaining between them. This CDR3 has 16 residues. This CDR3 reads CASSLRGGTTNEKLFF. The CDR3 region has the DNA TGCGCCAGCAGCTTGAGGGGGGGAACAACTAATGAAAAACTGTTTTTT.

The J gene is TRBJ2-5, the V gene TRBV6-5; a possible D gene is TRBD1 (7 bases). Germline V gene data show CDR1 as MNHEY and CDR2 as SVGAGI. The CDR3 loop spans 15 amino acids. V was clipped by 2 bases and J by 4 bases, with 14 bases between them. This CDR3 is CASSYARQGGETQYF. The CDR3 region has the DNA TGTGCCAGCAGTTACGCTAGACAGGGAGGAGAGACCCAGTACTTC.